This T cell receptor (beta chain) was sequenced during a study of a mutant IDH1 vaccine in newly diagnosed glioma. Looking at the study overall: Standard pretreatment was either radiotherapy, temozolomide, or, for most, radiochemotherapy with temozolomide. The study's findings and limits: Seemingly, top peripheral T cell clonotype changes bore no relation to pseudoprogression. There were vaccine-induced immune responses in approximately 95% of the patients.

The assay was immunoSEQ multiplex PCR, and TCRdb's table has in-frame clones only and misses some. This table holds around 92,000 clones, roughly 85% found once. As for this clone: Its antigen is undetermined.

The sample's time point: baseline, week 1 (first vaccination visit). This sample's treatment: pre-vaccination baseline after standard-of-care therapy. New WHO grade 3 or 4 astrocytomas that were IDH1-mutant and ATRX-lost occurred in the donors. The CDR3 contains 13 residues. From germline, CDR1 is KGHSH and CDR2 LQKENI. Trimming removed 4 bases at V and 4 bases at J, with 10 bases between. The specimen was PBMCs, collected from a glioma patient treated with radiotherapy, temozolomide or both. V usage is TRBV18 and J usage is TRBJ1-2; D uncertain. The TCR originated in a woman aged 50 to 65 with glioma. In nucleotides, the CDR3 is TGTGCCAGCTCACACGGAGGCCCCTATGGCTACACCTTC. Translated: CASSHGGPYGYTF. Based on the CDR3 plus reference TRBV18 and TRBJ1-2, the full variable domain is NAGVMQNPRHLVRRRGQEARLRCSPMKGHSHVYWYRQLPEEGLKFMVYLQKENIIDESGMPKERFSAEFPKEGPSILRIQQVVRGDSAAYFCASSHGGPYGYTFGSGTRLTVV.